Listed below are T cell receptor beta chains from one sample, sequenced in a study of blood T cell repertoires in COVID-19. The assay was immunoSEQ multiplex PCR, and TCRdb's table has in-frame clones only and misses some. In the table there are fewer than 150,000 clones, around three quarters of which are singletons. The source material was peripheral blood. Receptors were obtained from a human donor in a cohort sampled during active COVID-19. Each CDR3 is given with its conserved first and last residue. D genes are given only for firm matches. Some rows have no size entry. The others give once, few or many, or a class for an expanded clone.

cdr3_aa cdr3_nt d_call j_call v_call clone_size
CATSRDTGGRATNQPQHF TGTGCCACCAGCAGAGATACGGGAGGGCGGGCGACCAATCAGCCCCAGCATTTT NA TRBJ1-5 TRBV15 NA
CASSGTGHSNQPQHF TGTGCCAGCAGCGGGACAGGGCATAGCAATCAGCCCCAGCATTTT TRBD1 TRBJ1-5 TRBV9 once
CASSRGEGRYGYTF TGTGCCAGCAGCCGAGGCGAAGGCCGCTATGGCTACACCTTC NA TRBJ1-2 TRBV7-9 few
CASSYSWTSDYEQYF TGTGCCAGCAGTTACTCTTGGACTAGCGACTACGAGCAGTACTTC TRBD2 TRBJ2-7 TRBV6-5 NA
CASSPFRGFETQYF TGTGCCAGCAGCCCCTTTCGGGGGTTCGAGACCCAGTACTTC NA TRBJ2-5 TRBV11-2 NA
CATTEQAYTQYF TGTGCCACCACCGAACAGGCATATACGCAGTATTTT NA TRBJ2-3 TRBV24-1 once
CASSLAGAYEQYF TGTGCCAGCAGTTTAGCAGGGGCCTACGAGCAGTACTTC NA TRBJ2-7 TRBV12-3/TRBV12-4 NA
CASSERGPTNEKLFF TGCGCCAGCAGTGAGAGGGGCCCAACTAATGAAAAACTGTTTTTT NA TRBJ1-4 TRBV10-2 NA
CASSDGGGSTDTQYF TGTGCCAGCAGTGATGGCGGGGGGAGCACAGATACGCAGTATTTT TRBD2 TRBJ2-3 TRBV6-4 NA
CASSQTGYGANVLTF TGTGCCAGCAGCCAGACAGGGTATGGGGCCAACGTCCTGACTTTC TRBD1 TRBJ2-6 TRBV5-4 NA
CASSYLTGTNYGYTF TGTGCCAGCAGTTACTTGACAGGGACGAACTATGGCTACACCTTC TRBD1 TRBJ1-2 TRBV6-2/TRBV6-3 few
CASSSGQGYEQYF TGTGCCAGCAGCTCAGGCCAGGGCTACGAGCAGTACTTC NA TRBJ2-7 TRBV13 NA
CASSETTGGAPGGYTF TGTGCCAGCAGTGAAACCACAGGGGGCGCCCCGGGGGGCTACACCTTC TRBD1 TRBJ1-2 TRBV6-1 NA
CASSEAFSNEKLFF TGTGCCAGCAGTGAAGCGTTCAGTAATGAAAAACTGTTTTTT NA TRBJ1-4 TRBV2 NA
CASSQVFSSGNTIYF TGTGCCAGCAGCCAAGTTTTCAGCTCTGGAAACACCATATATTTT NA TRBJ1-3 TRBV3-1/TRBV3-2 NA
CASSPPSGGIYGYTF TGTGCCAGCAGTCCCCCGTCAGGAGGGATCTATGGCTACACCTTC NA TRBJ1-2 TRBV6-5 once
CASSSRGGPSGNTIYF TGTGCCAGCAGTTCCCGGGGGGGTCCCTCTGGAAACACCATATATTTT NA TRBJ1-3 TRBV5-4 NA
CATSDPTRKGNVDEQFF TGTGCCACCAGTGATCCGACCCGGAAGGGGAACGTCGATGAGCAGTTCTTC NA TRBJ2-1 TRBV24-1 NA
CASTPRRAVYEQYF TGTGCCAGCACCCCCCGGAGGGCCGTCTACGAGCAGTACTTC NA TRBJ2-7 TRBV7-8 NA
CASTPYGGPSYNEQFF TGCGCCAGCACCCCATACGGGGGGCCCAGCTACAATGAGCAGTTCTTC NA TRBJ2-1 TRBV5-1 NA
CASSLDGNEQFF TGTGCCAGCAGTTTAGACGGGAATGAGCAGTTCTTC NA TRBJ2-1 TRBV12-3/TRBV12-4 NA
CASSSQTGPWGYTF TGTGCCAGCAGCTCCCAGACAGGGCCTTGGGGCTACACCTTC TRBD1 TRBJ1-2 TRBV5-8 NA
CASSYTELNTEAFF TGCGCCAGCAGCTATACAGAACTGAACACTGAAGCTTTCTTT NA TRBJ1-1 TRBV5-1 NA
CASSLDLAGTDTQYF TGTGCCAGCAGCTTGGACCTAGCGGGGACAGATACGCAGTATTTT TRBD2 TRBJ2-3 TRBV5-8 NA
CASSQGLAGHNEQFF TGTGCCAGCAGCCAGGGACTAGCGGGGCACAATGAGCAGTTCTTC TRBD2 TRBJ2-1 TRBV7-7 few
CASTLSPSGTEAFF TGTGCCAGCACCCTTTCCCCGTCAGGCACTGAAGCTTTCTTT NA TRBJ1-1 TRBV6-6 once
CASSQQEHYEQYF TGTGCCAGCAGCCAACAGGAACACTACGAGCAGTACTTC NA TRBJ2-7 TRBV3-1/TRBV3-2 few
CASMGGSQNEQFF TGTGCCAGCATGGGGGGTAGCCAAAATGAGCAGTTCTTC NA TRBJ2-1 TRBV9 NA
CASSLTGRYGYTF TGTGCCAGTAGCTTGACAGGTCGCTATGGCTACACCTTC NA TRBJ1-2 TRBV19 NA
CASSRGRGNSPLHF TGTGCCAGCAGCCGAGGACGGGGAAATTCACCCCTCCACTTT NA TRBJ1-6 TRBV13 NA
CASRDRRDRPYEQYF TGTGCCAGCAGAGACAGACGGGACAGACCCTACGAGCAGTACTTC TRBD1 TRBJ2-7 TRBV6-5 NA
CASSQGWRETKQYF TGTGCCAGCAGCCAAGGTTGGAGGGAAACTAAGCAGTACTTC NA TRBJ2-7 TRBV4-2 NA
CASSLGQGGYNEQFF TGCGCCAGCAGCTTGGGGCAGGGGGGCTACAATGAGCAGTTCTTC NA TRBJ2-1 TRBV5-1 few
CATSAAGGFDEQFF TGTGCCACCAGTGCTGCGGGGGGCTTCGATGAGCAGTTCTTC TRBD2 TRBJ2-1 TRBV24-1 NA
CASSSQERRNTEAFF TGTGCCAGCAGCTCCCAGGAACGGCGGAACACTGAAGCTTTCTTT NA TRBJ1-1 TRBV5-4 NA
CASSPPTGTRSPLHF TGTGCCAGCTCACCACCGACAGGGACCCGTTCACCCCTCCACTTT TRBD1 TRBJ1-6 TRBV18 NA
CASSPIGRQAGYEQYF TGTGCCAGCAGCCCTATTGGCAGACAGGCGGGCTACGAGCAGTACTTC NA TRBJ2-7 TRBV11-2 NA
CASSQGRQSYEQYF TGCGCCAGCAGCCAAGGCCGACAGTCCTACGAGCAGTACTTC NA TRBJ2-7 TRBV4-1 NA
CASSKGQGVYEQYF TGTGCCAGCAGTAAGGGACAGGGGGTCTACGAGCAGTACTTC TRBD1 TRBJ2-7 TRBV6-6 NA
CASSYFNYNSPLHF TGTGCCAGCAGTTACTTTAACTATAATTCACCCCTCCACTTT NA TRBJ1-6 TRBV6-6 few
CASRLGQSSGNTIYF TGTGCCAGCAGGCTGGGACAGTCCTCTGGAAACACCATATATTTT TRBD1 TRBJ1-3 TRBV6-5 NA
CTSSQGDRGLRSYGYTF TGCACCAGCAGCCAAGGGGACAGGGGGCTCCGTTCCTATGGCTACACCTTC NA TRBJ1-2 TRBV1 NA
CASSKLQGQGYEQYF TGTGCCAGCAGCAAACTACAGGGACAGGGCTACGAGCAGTACTTC TRBD1 TRBJ2-7 TRBV14 NA
CASSLGGSPFTNEKLFF TGTGCCAGCAGCTTAGGAGGGAGCCCCTTCACTAATGAAAAACTGTTTTTT NA TRBJ1-4 TRBV7-9 NA
CASSRGGSGGTYNEQFF TGCGCCAGCAGCCGAGGAGGCAGCGGGGGGACCTACAATGAGCAGTTCTTC TRBD2 TRBJ2-1 TRBV4-1 NA
CATSRGRSLGNTIYF TGTGCCACCAGCAGAGGTCGGAGCTTAGGAAACACCATATATTTT NA TRBJ1-3 TRBV15 NA
CASSQETGEGTDTQYF TGTGCCAGCAGCCAAGAGACAGGGGAAGGCACAGATACGCAGTATTTT TRBD1 TRBJ2-3 TRBV4-2 NA
CASSSGQGYQPQHF TGTGCCAGCAGCTCCGGACAGGGCTATCAGCCCCAGCATTTT TRBD1 TRBJ1-5 TRBV5-6 NA